Presented here are 14 T cell receptor beta chains from one specimen sequenced in a study of naive and memory T cell subsets. Two oligonucleotides, mixed equimolar, formed the beta constant-region primer covering TRBC1 and TRBC2. TCRdb itself ran the UMI-ligation and nested PCR reads through MiXCR, one entry per CDR3 protein. The data contain 29,000 or so distinct CDR3 sequences, about 10% of them singletons. Sequenced sample: effector memory CD4+ T cells from blood. The subset: effector memory, CD45RA- CD27-. The source is a human donor in good health.

The rearrangement joins TRBV7-2 to TRBJ2-7; TRBD1 is a possible D gene (5 bases). Germline V CDR1 and CDR2: SGHTA, FQGNSA. CDR3 length equals 15 residues. V shed 6 bases and J shed 5 bases, with 20 bases lying between them. The CDR3 sequence is CASSLTPRANNEQYF. CDR3 DNA: TGTGCCAGCAGTTTAACGCCCAGGGCCAACAACGAGCAGTACTTC. The full variable domain, in which reference TRBV7-2 and TRBJ2-7 provide the parts outside the CDR3, is GAGVSQSPSNKVTEKGKDVELRCDPISGHTALYWYRQSLGQGLEFLIYFQGNSAPDKSGLPSDRFSAERTGGSVSTLTIQRTQQEDSAVYLCASSLTPRANNEQYFGPGTRLTVT.

This clonotype was seen ten or more times. The rearrangement links TRBV30 to TRBJ1-5; no definite D call. CDR3 length equals 13 residues. Germline CDR1 is GTSNPN and CDR2 is SVGIG (reference sequence). V dropped 2 bases and J dropped 1 base, with 6 bases sitting between them. Written as DNA, the CDR3 is TGTGCCTGGAGTAAGGACAGCAATCAGCCCCAGCATTTT. Protein sequence: CAWSKDSNQPQHF.

This clonotype was counted ten times or more. The rearrangement joins TRBV20-1 to TRBJ2-3; 11 bases line up with TRBD1. The V gene end was trimmed by 8 bases and the J gene end by 5 bases; junction bases not matched to a gene: 9. Germline assignment: CDR1 DFQATT and CDR2 SNEGSKA (reference sequence). The CDR3 has 14 residues. CDR3 DNA: TGCAGTTCGAGGACAGGGGGCTTGCTAGATACGCAGTATTTT. Amino acids: CSSRTGGLLDTQYF.

This clonotype was seen many times. The chain joins TRBV7-2 to TRBJ2-7, with 7 bases identical to TRBD1. This CDR3 is built from 17 residues. V lost 4 bases to trimming and J lost 3 bases; unmatched junction nucleotides: 15. Germline V CDR1 and CDR2: SGHTA, FQGNSA. The CDR3 bases are TGTGCCAGCAGCTCGTCAGCCTCCGGGACAGTACTCTACGAGCAGTACTTC. Translated, it gives CASSSSASGTVLYEQYF.

By sample share, this clonotype is medium-sized. V and J are TRBV7-2 and TRBJ1-1; TRBD1 matches 9 bases. CDR1 SGHTA and CDR2 FQGNSA come from the germline V gene. The CDR3 spans 13 residues. V shed 5 bases, J shed 5 bases, and the junction held 3 bases outside the gene matches. The CDR3 DNA reads as TGTGCCAGCAGCGGACAGGGGAGGACTGAAGCTTTCTTT. This translates into CASSGQGRTEAFF.

This clonotype was seen a handful of times. The chain is built from TRBV20-1 and TRBJ1-6; maybe TRBD1 (6 bases). Germline V CDR1 and CDR2: DFQATT, SNEGSKA (reference sequence). V lost 6 bases and J 6 bases, leaving 12 bases between the germline ends. This CDR3 is built from 13 residues. The CDR3 DNA reads as TGCAGTGCCCTTGACAGGCCTAATTCACCCCTCCACTTT. It codes for CSALDRPNSPLHF.

The chain combines TRBV9 with TRBJ2-7; TRBD1 agrees at 9 bases. Germline V gene data show CDR1 as SGDLS and CDR2 as YYNGEE. The CDR3 consists of 14 residues. J gave up 6 bases and V 0 bases, and 4 bases lay outside the gene matches. The CDR3 DNA reads as TGTGCCAGCAGCGTAGAGGGACAGGGTTTCGAGCAGTACTTC. Its translation: CASSVEGQGFEQYF.

This clonotype was detected ten times or more. This chain links TRBV4-1 with TRBJ2-7, with 12 bases matching TRBD2. Germline V gene data show CDR1 as MGHRA and CDR2 as YSYEKL. V shed 2 bases and J 5 bases; nucleotides not matched to a gene: 4. The CDR3 runs to 15 residues. CDR3 coding DNA: TGCGCCAGCAGCCAATTGACTAGCGGGAGTAACGAGCAGTACTTC. It yields the protein CASSQLTSGSNEQYF.

This chain uses TRBV7-9 with TRBJ1-1; TRBD1 matches 8 bases. Germline V lookup: CDR1 SEHNR, CDR2 FQNEAQ (reference sequence). Trimming removed 4 bases from V and 5 bases from J; junction bases left unmatched: 3. CDR3 length: 13 amino acids. This CDR3 is CASSSQGATEAFF. CDR3 coding DNA: TGTGCCAGCAGCTCGCAGGGGGCGACTGAAGCTTTCTTT.

This clonotype was seen a handful of times. The rearrangement uses TRBV19 and TRBJ2-2; D unresolved. The V end lost 6 bases, the J end lost 4 bases, and 12 bases lay between the germline ends. In germline, CDR1 is LNHDA, CDR2 SQIVND (reference sequence). The CDR3 consists of 14 residues. As DNA, the CDR3 is TGTGCCAGTAGAGACTGGAGAGTCACCGGGGAGCTGTTTTTT. Encoded protein: CASRDWRVTGELFF.

This chain joins TRBV9 and TRBJ1-2; no clear D. V was clipped by 3 bases and J by 7 bases, with 10 bases between them. Germline CDR1 SGDLS, CDR2 YYNGEE. CDR3 length: 12 residues. CDR3 amino acids: CASSASALGYTF. DNA for the CDR3: TGTGCCAGCAGCGCGAGTGCACTTGGCTACACCTTC.

The rearrangement joins TRBV5-1 to TRBJ2-1; 11 bases line up with TRBD1. The CDR3 extends over 15 amino acids. The J segment lost 4 bases and the V segment lost 3 bases, leaving 3 bases of the junction unmatched. Looked up from germline, CDR1 is SGHRS and CDR2 is YFSETQ. Here the CDR3 DNA reads TGCGCCAGCAGCTCGGGGGACAGGGGGTACAATGAGCAGTTCTTC. Amino acids: CASSSGDRGYNEQFF.

This clonotype has at least ten counts. This sequence joins TRBV20-1 and TRBJ2-1; 7 nucleotides agree with TRBD2. The CDR3 contains 13 residues. CDR1 and CDR2 (germline): DFQATT, SNEGSKA (reference sequence). The V segment lost 3 bases and the J segment 8 bases; nucleotides outside the gene matches: 7. The CDR3 DNA reads TGCAGTGCTAGCGGGAGGACTGGGGATGAGCAGTTCTTC. Translation gives CSASGRTGDEQFF.

The V call is TRBV7-8, the J call TRBJ2-5, with a possible D match to TRBD2 (6 bases). CDR1 is SGHVS, CDR2 FQNEAQ, per germline. The V and J ends lost 6 bases and 5 bases respectively, with 13 bases between them. The CDR3 totals 13 residues. CDR3 region: CASRMGTQETQYF. In DNA, the CDR3 is TGTGCCAGCAGAATGGGGACTCAGGAGACCCAGTACTTC.